Each of the 24 T cell receptor beta chains below was sequenced from the same sample in a study of T cells in Graves' hyperthyroidism and ophthalmopathy. Authors of the study amplified TCR beta CDR3 regions from RNA transcripts. The HTBI primer set drove a first-round RT-PCR of the TCR CDR3. Each CDR3 protein is one row after TCRdb ran MiXCR on the multiplex PCR reads. Among more than 600,000 distinct CDR3 sequences, around 15% were seen once, and the ten largest hold around 8%. Source material: blood. These receptors were taken from a man aged 18 to 30 with Graves' hyperthyroidism.

This clonotype was seen repeatedly, ten times or more. The V and J genes are TRBV2 and TRBJ2-2; D is unclear. Germline assignment: CDR1 SNHLY and CDR2 FYNNEI. V was clipped by 6 bases and J by 5 bases, with 7 bases between them. The CDR3 totals 12 residues. CDR3 nucleotide sequence: TGTGCCAGCAGGCGTCTGACCGGGGAGCTGTTTTTT. This codes for CASRRLTGELFF.

Turning to this clonotype: A much larger clone differs from this one at a single base, so this may be a read error. The V call is TRBV7-2, the J call TRBJ2-1; D may match TRBD1 or TRBD2 (5 bases each). Germline values: CDR1 SGHTA, CDR2 FQGNSA. The CDR3 consists of 13 residues. Trimming took off 8 bases at V and 1 base at J, with 9 bases between the two ends. The DNA for the CDR3 is TGTGCCAGCCGGGACCCTTCCTACAATGAGCAGTTCTTC. It codes for CASRDPSYNEQFF.

The CDR3 loop reads CASSPGLASRPPTQYF. CDR3 DNA: TGTGCCAGCAGCCCAGGTCTGGCTAGCCGGCCACCCACGCAGTATTTT. The chain couples TRBV3-1 to TRBJ2-3; D perhaps matches TRBD2 (5 bases). Germline V gene lookup returns CDR1 LGHDT and CDR2 YNNKEL (reference sequence). V dropped 4 bases and J dropped 9 bases, with 23 bases sitting between them. CDR3 length: 16 amino acids.

A note on this clonotype: Just one base apart from a much larger clone, this may be a read error. The chain carries TRBV20-1 and TRBJ2-1; TRBD2 aligns across 9 bases. The CDR3 has 14 amino acids. Germline CDR1 reads DFQATT; CDR2 reads SNEGSKA (reference sequence). The CDR3 DNA is TGCGGTGCTAGGCAAGCGGGAGGATTAAATGAGCAGTTCTTC. Its protein product is CGARQAGGLNEQFF.

Many counts were recorded for this clonotype. This chain connects TRBV7-8 to TRBJ1-4; tentative D call: TRBD1 (6 bases). V lost 7 bases, J lost 11 bases, and 17 bases lay in between. Germline V gene lookup returns CDR1 SGHVS and CDR2 FQNEAQ. The CDR3 loop spans 13 amino acids. CDR3 loop: CASTQSTGLKLFF. The DNA for the CDR3 is TGTGCCAGCACCCAATCGACAGGACTCAAACTGTTTTTT.

This clonotype was observed at least ten times. The chain uses TRBV24-1 and TRBJ2-2; 8 bases are a match to TRBD2. In germline, CDR1 is KGHDR, CDR2 SFDVKD. V shed 3 bases, J shed 5 bases, and the junction held 4 bases outside the gene matches. The CDR3 sequence is 15 residues long. The CDR3 DNA reads as TGTGCCACCAGTGATATCACGGGAGGGACCGGGGAGCTGTTTTTT. This translates into CATSDITGGTGELFF.

V is TRBV7-2 and J is TRBJ2-2; 9 bases match TRBD1. J lost 7 bases, V lost 2 bases, and 5 bases had no gene match. Looked up from germline, CDR1 is SGHTA and CDR2 is FQGNSA. This CDR3 is 15 amino acids long. The CDR3 reads CASSLTQGAVGELFF. CDR3 DNA sequence: TGTGCCAGCAGCTTAACACAGGGGGCGGTCGGGGAGCTGTTTTTT.

This chain links TRBV2 with TRBJ2-7, with D perhaps TRBD1 or TRBD2 (5 bases each). The CDR3 consists of 14 residues. CDR1 is SNHLY, CDR2 FYNNEI, per germline. V dropped 6 bases and J dropped 2 bases, with 14 bases sitting between them. The CDR3 DNA reads as TGTGCCAGCAGCGCGCTTCCGGGACCCTACGAGCAGTACTTC. Protein sequence: CASSALPGPYEQYF.

The chain carries TRBV28 and TRBJ2-3, with TRBD2 as a possible D gene (5 bases). CDR1 is MDHEN, CDR2 SYDVKM, per germline. V shed 7 bases and J shed 4 bases, with 12 bases lying between them. This CDR3 comprises 13 residues. CDR3 nucleotides: TGTGCCAGCACAGGACTCGCGCCAGATACGCAGTATTTT. This translates into CASTGLAPDTQYF.

As DNA, the CDR3 is TGTGCCAGCAGGCAGGTGGAGGGCCATAACTATGGCTACACCTTC. Protein product: CASRQVEGHNYGYTF. The chain employs TRBV6-1 and TRBJ1-2; no clear D gene. In germline, CDR1 is MNHNS, CDR2 SASEGT. The CDR3 consists of 15 residues. Trimming left V 6 bases short and J 1 base short, with 15 bases between.

This CDR3 reads CASSRSAGEKLFF. The CDR3 DNA reads as TGTGCCAGCTCACGATCCGCGGGCGAAAAACTGTTTTTT. This chain joins TRBV18 and TRBJ1-4; D gene uncertain. Germline CDR1 KGHSH, CDR2 LQKENI. The CDR3 consists of 13 residues. V was shortened by 4 bases and J by 8 bases, with 11 bases between the two germline ends.

Many counts were recorded for this clonotype. This chain uses TRBV27 with TRBJ2-1, with TRBD2 matching over 10 bases. The CDR3 runs 14 residues. Germline-derived CDR1 and CDR2 are MNHEY and SMNVEV (reference sequence). V shed 8 bases, J shed 5 bases, and the junction held 6 bases outside the gene matches. CDR3 loop: CASAPGLAHNEQFF. CDR3 DNA sequence: TGTGCCAGCGCACCGGGACTAGCGCACAATGAGCAGTTCTTC.

This clonotype was recorded at least ten times. The CDR3 loop reads CAWTVIDVGTQYF. The CDR3 DNA follows: TGTGCCTGGACAGTAATCGACGTAGGTACGCAGTATTTT. The chain couples TRBV30 to TRBJ2-3, with no clear D. The V gene's germline CDR1 is GTSNPN and CDR2 SVGIG (reference sequence). The V end lost 4 bases, the J end lost 8 bases, and 16 bases lay between the germline ends. CDR3 size: 13 residues.

This clonotype was counted ten times or more. V gene TRBV3-1 combines with J gene TRBJ2-1; TRBD2 agrees at 8 bases. The CDR3 extends over 14 amino acids. J lost 14 bases, V lost 2 bases, and 11 bases had no gene match. Per germline, CDR1 LGHDT and CDR2 YNNKEL (reference sequence). The DNA for the CDR3 is TGTGCCAGCAGCCAAAGCGGGAGCCCGAATGCGGAGTTCTTC. It yields the protein CASSQSGSPNAEFF.

There are a few counts of this clonotype. This chain joins TRBV28 and TRBJ2-1; 9 positions match TRBD1. Germline CDR1 reads MDHEN; CDR2 reads SYDVKM. V trimming: 7 bases; J trimming: 8 bases; junction bases outside the gene matches: 6. This CDR3 contains 13 residues. The CDR3 DNA reads as TGTGCCAGCACCAGACAGGGGGTCGATGAGCAGTTCTTC. This sequence encodes CASTRQGVDEQFF.

At least ten counts were recorded for this clonotype. V and J are TRBV12-3 or TRBV12-4 and TRBJ2-5; TRBD1 matches at 7 bases. This CDR3 spans 15 amino acids. V was clipped by 5 bases and J by 4 bases; unmatched bases: 10. The CDR3 reads CASSIRQGLGETQYF. The CDR3 nucleotides read TGTGCCAGCAGTATAAGACAGGGCTTAGGAGAGACCCAGTACTTC.

This clonotype came up a few times. This chain connects TRBV13 to TRBJ2-1; weak D call: TRBD2 (5 bases). The CDR3 has 16 residues. Germline values: CDR1 PRHDT, CDR2 FYEKMQ (reference sequence). Between the trimmed V and J ends, which lost 0 bases and 12 bases, there was a span of 21 bases. The CDR3 nucleotides read TGTGCCAGCAGCTTAGGCCTCCAGAGCTCGGGAATTAGGCAGTTCTTC. It is translated as CASSLGLQSSGIRQFF.

This clonotype was counted many times. The rearrangement links TRBV11-3 to TRBJ2-3; the match to TRBD1 covers 10 bases. Looked up from germline, CDR1 is SGHNT and CDR2 is YENEEA. V gave up 4 bases and J gave up 4 bases; unmatched junction bases: 5. The CDR3 is 15 residues long. The CDR3 sequence: CASSSDRGLADTQYF. CDR3 bases: TGTGCCAGCAGCTCGGACAGGGGGTTAGCAGATACGCAGTATTTT. The full variable domain, rest sourced from reference TRBV11-3 and TRBJ2-3, is EAGVVQSPRYKIIEKKQPVAFWCNPISGHNTLYWYLQNLGQGPELLIRYENEEAVDDSQLPKDRFSAERLKGVDSTLKIQPAELGDSAVYLCASSSDRGLADTQYFGPGTRLTVL.

The gene calls are TRBV28 and TRBJ1-5, with 9 positions matching TRBD1. V was clipped by 1 base and J by 5 bases; unmatched bases: 6. Germline assignment: CDR1 MDHEN and CDR2 SYDVKM. The CDR3 totals 16 residues. The CDR3 here is CASSLSDRGWHQPQHF. The CDR3 region has the DNA TGTGCCAGCAGTTTATCGGACAGGGGTTGGCATCAGCCCCAGCATTTT.

This clonotype occurred many times. CDR3 protein: CSVQTGGRWADTQYF. As DNA, the CDR3 is TGCAGCGTCCAAACGGGCGGGAGGTGGGCAGATACGCAGTATTTT. The gene calls are TRBV29-1 and TRBJ2-3; 8 bases align to TRBD2. The V and J ends lost 6 bases and 4 bases, in that order; junction bases with no gene match: 12. The CDR3 extends over 15 amino acids. CDR1 and CDR2 (germline): SQVTM, ANQGSEA.

The rearrangement links TRBV19 to TRBJ2-1; D not certain. The germline gives CDR1 LNHDA, CDR2 SQIVND (reference sequence). The V end was cut by 5 bases, the J end by 6 bases, with 14 bases between. This CDR3 region has 14 residues. The CDR3 region has the DNA TGTGCCAGTAGTTCTTCCATGAATAGCAATGAGCAGTTCTTC. It translates to CASSSSMNSNEQFF. Complete variable domain (other parts from reference TRBV19 and TRBJ2-1): DGGITQSPKYLFRKEGQNVTLSCEQNLNHDAMYWYRQDPGQGLRLIYYSQIVNDFQKGDIAEGYSVSREKKESFPLTVTSAQKNPTAFYLCASSSSMNSNEQFFGPGTRLTVL.

The chain carries TRBV30 and TRBJ1-5; the D gene is possibly TRBD1 (5 bases). Trimming removed 1 base at V and 4 bases at J, with 8 bases between. Germline values: CDR1 GTSNPN, CDR2 SVGIG (reference sequence). This CDR3 is 13 amino acids long. The CDR3 DNA follows: TGTGCCTGGAGTGCGGACACAAATCAGCCCCAGCATTTT. Translated, it gives CAWSADTNQPQHF.

This clonotype was found a few times. CDR3 DNA sequence: TGCGCCAGCAGCTTTTCCGGGACAGGTTATAATTCACCCCTCCACTTT. Translated, it gives CASSFSGTGYNSPLHF. The chain links TRBV5-1 to TRBJ1-6; TRBD1 matches 8 bases. Germline V CDR1 and CDR2: SGHRS, YFSETQ. The CDR3 spans 16 residues. Germline trimming cut 2 bases from V and 4 bases from J; bases unmatched to any gene: 5. Filled out from reference TRBV5-1 and TRBJ1-6, the complete variable domain reads KAGVTQTPRYLIKTRGQQVTLSCSPISGHRSVSWYQQTPGQGLQFLFEYFSETQRNKGNFPGRFSGRQFSNSRSEMNVSTLELGDSALYLCASSFSGTGYNSPLHFGNGTRLTVT.

The J gene is TRBJ2-2, the V gene TRBV5-4, with 7 bases that match TRBD2. The V gene end was trimmed by 4 bases and the J gene end by 7 bases; junction bases not matched to a gene: 7. The V gene's germline CDR1 is SGHNT and CDR2 YYREEE (reference sequence). The CDR3 is 14 residues long. The CDR3 region is CASSARGEGGELFF. The DNA of the CDR3 is TGTGCCAGCAGCGCCCGGGGGGAAGGCGGGGAGCTGTTTTTT.